These T cell receptor beta chains were read from a single sample in a study of T-cell memory formation after mild COVID-19. TCRdb used MiXCR to reprocess the 5' RACE reads, holding one entry per CDR3 protein. The sample includes approximately 400,000 distinct CDR3 sequences, roughly 18% of them seen just once. The specimen sequenced was PBMCs or a T cell subset sorted from them (not recorded which). The source of these receptors is a man between 18 and 35 years old who had mild COVID-19 (a few samples of this study predate the infection). Cell type and time point are not known. Both conserved end residues are part of each CDR3. D genes are given only for firm matches. Rows give clone size only sometimes, using once, few, many, or a class for an expanded clone.

j_gene: TRBJ1-2; d_gene: .; v_gene: TRBV5-1; abundance: .; len: 12; CDR3nt: TGCGCCAGCGGGGAGTCTGACTATGGCTACACCTTC; CDR3aa: CASGESDYGYTF
j_gene: TRBJ2-1; d_gene: .; v_gene: TRBV12-3/TRBV12-4; abundance: .; len: 13; CDR3nt: TGTGCCAGCACCAGGGGGGTCTACAATGAGCAGTTCTTC; CDR3aa: CASTRGVYNEQFF
j_gene: TRBJ1-2; d_gene: TRBD1; v_gene: TRBV29-1; abundance: few; len: 11; CDR3nt: TGCAGCGCCAGACAGGGTCAGGGCTACACCTTC; CDR3aa: CSARQGQGYTF
j_gene: TRBJ2-3; d_gene: .; v_gene: TRBV6-2/TRBV6-3; abundance: .; len: 12; CDR3nt: TGTGCCAGCAGTAACCGGGACAATACGCAGTATTTT; CDR3aa: CASSNRDNTQYF
j_gene: TRBJ2-1; d_gene: .; v_gene: TRBV7-3; abundance: .; len: 12; CDR3nt: TGTGCCAGCAGCTTATGGGGCGGAGAGCAGTTCTTC; CDR3aa: CASSLWGGEQFF
j_gene: TRBJ2-1; d_gene: .; v_gene: TRBV11-2; abundance: few; len: 18; CDR3nt: TGTGCCAGCAGCTTAGATCTTTATGCCACCCGGAGTAACTCTGAGCAGTTCTTC; CDR3aa: CASSLDLYATRSNSEQFF
j_gene: TRBJ1-5; d_gene: .; v_gene: TRBV7-2; abundance: .; len: 14; CDR3nt: TGTGCCAGCAGCCCGAGTGGGCCGGGGCAGCCCCAGCATTTT; CDR3aa: CASSPSGPGQPQHF
j_gene: TRBJ2-2; d_gene: TRBD2; v_gene: TRBV2; abundance: few; len: 16; CDR3nt: TGTGCCAGCAGTGGAAGCGGGGGGCCTAACACCGGGGAGCTGTTTTTT; CDR3aa: CASSGSGGPNTGELFF
j_gene: TRBJ2-5; d_gene: .; v_gene: TRBV7-2; abundance: .; len: 13; CDR3nt: TGTGCCAGCAGCCAAAGGAATGGGGAGACCCAGTACTTC; CDR3aa: CASSQRNGETQYF
j_gene: TRBJ2-1; d_gene: .; v_gene: TRBV20-1; abundance: few; len: 17; CDR3nt: TGCAGTGCTAGAATTCAATTTGCGGGGGCGTCCTACAATGAGCAGTTCTTC; CDR3aa: CSARIQFAGASYNEQFF
j_gene: TRBJ1-2; d_gene: TRBD1; v_gene: TRBV7-6; abundance: few; len: 14; CDR3nt: TGTGCCAGCAGCCCCGACAGGGGGGTCTATGGCTACACCTTC; CDR3aa: CASSPDRGVYGYTF
j_gene: TRBJ1-1; d_gene: .; v_gene: TRBV7-9; abundance: .; len: 12; CDR3nt: TGTGCCAGCAGCAGGGATCTCACTGAAGCTTTCTTT; CDR3aa: CASSRDLTEAFF
j_gene: TRBJ2-5; d_gene: .; v_gene: TRBV12-3/TRBV12-4; abundance: few; len: 13; CDR3nt: TGTGCCAGCAGCTCACTAGATTTAGAGACCCAGTACTTC; CDR3aa: CASSSLDLETQYF
j_gene: TRBJ2-2; d_gene: TRBD2; v_gene: TRBV5-1; abundance: few; len: 17; CDR3nt: TGCGCCAGCAGCTTAGCTGGGACTAGCGGGGGAACCGGGGAGCTGTTTTTT; CDR3aa: CASSLAGTSGGTGELFF
j_gene: TRBJ1-1; d_gene: .; v_gene: TRBV3-1; abundance: many; len: 14; CDR3nt: TGTGCCAGCAGCCAGGCCAAGGTGAACACTGAAGCTTTCTTT; CDR3aa: CASSQAKVNTEAFF
j_gene: TRBJ2-5; d_gene: TRBD1; v_gene: TRBV29-1; abundance: .; len: 15; CDR3nt: TGCAGCGTTGAAAAACCGAGACAGGGTGAAGAGACCCAGTACTTC; CDR3aa: CSVEKPRQGEETQYF
j_gene: TRBJ1-1; d_gene: .; v_gene: TRBV20-1; abundance: few; len: 11; CDR3nt: TGCAGTGCTAGGCAGGGCACTGAAGCTTTCTTT; CDR3aa: CSARQGTEAFF
j_gene: TRBJ1-5; d_gene: .; v_gene: TRBV12-3/TRBV12-4; abundance: few; len: 12; CDR3nt: TGTGCCAGCACCCTAAGTAAAGGGCCCCAGCATTTT; CDR3aa: CASTLSKGPQHF
j_gene: TRBJ2-3; d_gene: .; v_gene: TRBV29-1; abundance: .; len: 11; CDR3nt: TGCAGCGTTGTGCTCGGAGATACGCAGTATTTT; CDR3aa: CSVVLGDTQYF
j_gene: TRBJ1-2; d_gene: .; v_gene: TRBV12-3/TRBV12-4; abundance: many; len: 14; CDR3nt: TGTGCCAGCAGTTTTCCAGGGTCCTTCGGCGGCTACACCTTC; CDR3aa: CASSFPGSFGGYTF
j_gene: TRBJ1-3; d_gene: .; v_gene: TRBV19; abundance: few; len: 17; CDR3nt: TGTGCCAGTAGTGTGGGACTTCTCCGGAGCTCTGGAAACACCATATATTTT; CDR3aa: CASSVGLLRSSGNTIYF
j_gene: TRBJ2-5; d_gene: .; v_gene: TRBV5-1; abundance: few; len: 16; CDR3nt: TGCGCCAGCAGCTTACGGGGGTCCAAGGTCCAAGAGACCCAGTACTTC; CDR3aa: CASSLRGSKVQETQYF
j_gene: TRBJ1-3; d_gene: .; v_gene: TRBV20-1; abundance: few; len: 14; CDR3nt: TGCAGTGCTAGACCCGGGTTCTCTGGAAACACCATATATTTT; CDR3aa: CSARPGFSGNTIYF
j_gene: TRBJ1-2; d_gene: .; v_gene: TRBV27; abundance: .; len: 18; CDR3nt: TGTGCCAGCAGTTTATACTACCGGCACGATAAGTTGATTTTGGGCTACACCTTC; CDR3aa: CASSLYYRHDKLILGYTF
j_gene: TRBJ1-2; d_gene: TRBD1; v_gene: TRBV28; abundance: few; len: 15; CDR3nt: TGTGCCAGCAGTTTAAGGTCAGGGGGGAACTATGGCTACACCTTC; CDR3aa: CASSLRSGGNYGYTF
j_gene: TRBJ1-2; d_gene: .; v_gene: TRBV20-1; abundance: .; len: 12; CDR3nt: TGCAGTGCTAGACCTAGAGACTATGGCTACACCTTC; CDR3aa: CSARPRDYGYTF
j_gene: TRBJ2-5; d_gene: .; v_gene: TRBV12-3/TRBV12-4; abundance: .; len: 13; CDR3nt: TGTGCCAGCAGTTTATGGCAACAAGAGACCCAGTACTTC; CDR3aa: CASSLWQQETQYF
j_gene: TRBJ2-3; d_gene: .; v_gene: TRBV20-1; abundance: .; len: 15; CDR3nt: TGCAGTGCTCTTGGGACGGGAAAAAGCACAGATACGCAGTATTTT; CDR3aa: CSALGTGKSTDTQYF
j_gene: TRBJ2-5; d_gene: TRBD2; v_gene: TRBV12-3/TRBV12-4; abundance: .; len: 17; CDR3nt: TGTGCCAGCAGTTTAGGTGCGGCTAGCGGGGGGCAAGAGACCCAGTACTTC; CDR3aa: CASSLGAASGGQETQYF
j_gene: TRBJ2-3; d_gene: TRBD1; v_gene: TRBV6-2/TRBV6-3; abundance: .; len: 17; CDR3nt: TGTGCCAGCAGTTTCCCAGAACAGGGGGGCCCGGCAGATACGCAGTATTTT; CDR3aa: CASSFPEQGGPADTQYF
j_gene: TRBJ1-1; d_gene: .; v_gene: TRBV28; abundance: few; len: 12; CDR3nt: TGTGCCACCGGGGTCCACGACACTGAAGCTTTCTTT; CDR3aa: CATGVHDTEAFF
j_gene: TRBJ1-4; d_gene: .; v_gene: TRBV4-1; abundance: once; len: 16; CDR3nt: TGCGCCAGCAGCCTATTTTTCGGGGGACGTAATGAAAAACTGTTTTTT; CDR3aa: CASSLFFGGRNEKLFF
j_gene: TRBJ1-5; d_gene: .; v_gene: TRBV12-3/TRBV12-4; abundance: .; len: 15; CDR3nt: TGTGCCAGCAGCTCCCGGGCCCCCGGTGGTCAGCCCCAGCATTTT; CDR3aa: CASSSRAPGGQPQHF
j_gene: TRBJ2-2; d_gene: .; v_gene: TRBV11-2; abundance: few; len: 16; CDR3nt: TGTGCCAGCAGCTTACTCTGGAACCCGAACACCGGGGAGCTGTTTTTT; CDR3aa: CASSLLWNPNTGELFF
j_gene: TRBJ1-1; d_gene: .; v_gene: TRBV7-3; abundance: many; len: 14; CDR3nt: TGTGCCAGCAGCTTAACGTTCGGGGACACTGAAGCTTTCTTT; CDR3aa: CASSLTFGDTEAFF
j_gene: TRBJ1-1; d_gene: .; v_gene: TRBV6-5; abundance: .; len: 14; CDR3nt: TGTGCCAGCAGGGCGGGGGGAGGTCACACTGAAGCTTTCTTT; CDR3aa: CASRAGGGHTEAFF
j_gene: TRBJ2-3; d_gene: TRBD1; v_gene: TRBV6-4; abundance: few; len: 14; CDR3nt: TGTGCCAGCAGTGATGGACAGGGGGAAGATACGCAGTATTTT; CDR3aa: CASSDGQGEDTQYF
j_gene: TRBJ2-7; d_gene: TRBD2; v_gene: TRBV4-1; abundance: .; len: 17; CDR3nt: TGCGCCAGCCGCTACTTGGGACTAGCGGGGGGCCACTACGAGCAGTACTTC; CDR3aa: CASRYLGLAGGHYEQYF
j_gene: TRBJ2-1; d_gene: TRBD1; v_gene: TRBV10-1; abundance: many; len: 14; CDR3nt: TGCGCCAGCAGTGGAGGACAGGGGGGGAATGAGCAGTTCTTC; CDR3aa: CASSGGQGGNEQFF
j_gene: TRBJ1-1; d_gene: .; v_gene: TRBV5-1; abundance: few; len: 14; CDR3nt: TGCGCCAGCAGCTTGGGATGGGGAAACACTGAAGCTTTCTTT; CDR3aa: CASSLGWGNTEAFF
j_gene: TRBJ2-3; d_gene: TRBD1; v_gene: TRBV18; abundance: few; len: 15; CDR3nt: TGTGCCAGCTCCCGAAGGGACAGCTACACAGATACGCAGTATTTT; CDR3aa: CASSRRDSYTDTQYF
j_gene: TRBJ2-7; d_gene: TRBD2; v_gene: TRBV30; abundance: .; len: 14; CDR3nt: TGTGCCTGGAGTGAGACTAGCGGGCCCTACGAGCAGTACTTC; CDR3aa: CAWSETSGPYEQYF
j_gene: TRBJ2-5; d_gene: TRBD1; v_gene: TRBV5-1; abundance: .; len: 15; CDR3nt: TGCGCCAGCTCCGGACAGGGGGCATCTTCGGAGACCCAGTACTTC; CDR3aa: CASSGQGASSETQYF
j_gene: TRBJ2-1; d_gene: TRBD2; v_gene: TRBV7-6; abundance: many; len: 16; CDR3nt: TGTGCCAGCAGCCAACCGGGACTAGGACCGGGAGATGAGCAGTTCTTC; CDR3aa: CASSQPGLGPGDEQFF
j_gene: TRBJ2-3; d_gene: TRBD2; v_gene: TRBV7-8; abundance: few; len: 15; CDR3nt: TGTGCCAGCAGCCCCTATAGCGGGGGCACAGATACGCAGTATTTT; CDR3aa: CASSPYSGGTDTQYF
j_gene: TRBJ2-7; d_gene: .; v_gene: TRBV12-3/TRBV12-4; abundance: few; len: 16; CDR3nt: TGTGCCAGCAGTGTGGGGCCCGGGACCCCCTCCTACGAGCAGTACTTC; CDR3aa: CASSVGPGTPSYEQYF
j_gene: TRBJ1-4; d_gene: .; v_gene: TRBV11-2; abundance: few; len: 15; CDR3nt: TGTGCCAGCAGCTTAGGTGACAGTTTGAATGAAAAACTGTTTTTT; CDR3aa: CASSLGDSLNEKLFF
j_gene: TRBJ2-3; d_gene: .; v_gene: TRBV10-3; abundance: .; len: 13; CDR3nt: TGTGCCTCCGTTACTCGTGCCACAGATACGCAGTATTTT; CDR3aa: CASVTRATDTQYF
j_gene: TRBJ2-1; d_gene: .; v_gene: TRBV30; abundance: few; len: 12; CDR3nt: TGTGCCTGGAGTACGGTAACAGTTGAGCAGTTCTTC; CDR3aa: CAWSTVTVEQFF
j_gene: TRBJ2-5; d_gene: TRBD2; v_gene: TRBV12-3/TRBV12-4; abundance: many; len: 14; CDR3nt: TGTGCCAGCAGTTTCCGCGGGGGGGAAGAGACCCAGTACTTC; CDR3aa: CASSFRGGEETQYF
j_gene: TRBJ2-3; d_gene: TRBD2; v_gene: TRBV12-3/TRBV12-4; abundance: .; len: 21; CDR3nt: TGTGCCAGCAGTTGGGGCTGGAGAGGACTAGCGGGGGCCTCTAGCACAGATACGCAGTATTTT; CDR3aa: CASSWGWRGLAGASSTDTQYF
j_gene: TRBJ1-1; d_gene: TRBD1; v_gene: TRBV15; abundance: .; len: 14; CDR3nt: TGTGCCACCAGCAGGACAGGGGGCAAGACTGAAGCTTTCTTT; CDR3aa: CATSRTGGKTEAFF
j_gene: TRBJ1-2; d_gene: .; v_gene: TRBV7-9; abundance: .; len: 15; CDR3nt: TGTGCCAGCAGCTTCCTCGACGGGGGGGACTATGGCTACACCTTC; CDR3aa: CASSFLDGGDYGYTF